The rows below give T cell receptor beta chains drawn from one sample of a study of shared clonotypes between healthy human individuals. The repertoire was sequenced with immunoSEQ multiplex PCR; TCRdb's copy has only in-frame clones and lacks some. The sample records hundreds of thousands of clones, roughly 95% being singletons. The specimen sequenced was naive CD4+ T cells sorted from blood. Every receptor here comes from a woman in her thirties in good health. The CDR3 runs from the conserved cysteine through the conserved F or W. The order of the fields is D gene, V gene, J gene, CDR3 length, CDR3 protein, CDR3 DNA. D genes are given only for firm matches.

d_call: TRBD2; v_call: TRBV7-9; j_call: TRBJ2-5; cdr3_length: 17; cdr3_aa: CASSLSILAGEGETQYF; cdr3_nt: TGTGCCAGCAGCTTATCTATCCTAGCGGGAGAGGGAGAGACCCAGTACTTC
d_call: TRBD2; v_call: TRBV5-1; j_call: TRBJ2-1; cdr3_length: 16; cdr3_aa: CASSLVRTSGDNEQFF; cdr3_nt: TGCGCCAGCAGCTTGGTTCGGACTAGCGGTGACAATGAGCAGTTCTTC
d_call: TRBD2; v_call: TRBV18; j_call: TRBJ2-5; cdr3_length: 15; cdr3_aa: CASSGEREGRETQYF; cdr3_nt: TGTGCCAGCTCAGGCGAGCGGGAGGGCCGAGAGACCCAGTACTTC
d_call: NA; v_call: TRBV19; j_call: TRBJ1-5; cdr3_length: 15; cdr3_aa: CASSIDQGRNQPQHF; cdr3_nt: TGTGCCAGTAGTATAGATCAGGGGCGCAATCAGCCCCAGCATTTT
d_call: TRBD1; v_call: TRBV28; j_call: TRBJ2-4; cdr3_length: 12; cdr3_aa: CASRKTGGIQYF; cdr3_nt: TGTGCCAGCAGGAAAACAGGGGGCATTCAGTACTTC
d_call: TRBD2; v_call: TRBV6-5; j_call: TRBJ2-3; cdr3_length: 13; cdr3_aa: CASGLAGVDTQYF; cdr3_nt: TGCGCGAGTGGGCTAGCGGGAGTGGATACGCAGTATTTT
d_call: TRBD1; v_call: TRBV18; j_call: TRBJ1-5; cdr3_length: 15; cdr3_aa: CASSPEPDRDQPQHF; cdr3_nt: TGTGCCAGCTCACCAGAACCTGACAGGGACCAGCCCCAGCATTTT
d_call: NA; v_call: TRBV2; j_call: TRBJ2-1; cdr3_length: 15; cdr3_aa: CASSVLGGSYNEQFF; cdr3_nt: TGTGCCAGCAGTGTTTTGGGGGGCTCCTACAATGAGCAGTTCTTC
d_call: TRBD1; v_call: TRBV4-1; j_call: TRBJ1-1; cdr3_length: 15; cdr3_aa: CASSLRQGGNTEAFF; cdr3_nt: TGCGCCAGCAGCCTACGACAGGGAGGGAACACTGAAGCTTTCTTT
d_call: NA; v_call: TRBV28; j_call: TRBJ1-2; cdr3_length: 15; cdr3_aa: CASSLSQLLNYGYTF; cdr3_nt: TGTGCCAGCAGTTTATCACAGCTTTTAAACTATGGCTACACCTTC
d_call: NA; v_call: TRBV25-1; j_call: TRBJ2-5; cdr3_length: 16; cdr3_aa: CASSEGRRTLQETQYF; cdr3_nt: TGTGCCAGCAGTGAAGGGAGAAGAACCTTACAAGAGACCCAGTACTTC
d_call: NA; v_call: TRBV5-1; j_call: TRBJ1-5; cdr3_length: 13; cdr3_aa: CASSRTGFQPQHF; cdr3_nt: TGCGCCAGCAGTCGTACAGGGTTTCAGCCCCAGCATTTT
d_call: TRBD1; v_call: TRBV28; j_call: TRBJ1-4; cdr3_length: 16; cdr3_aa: CASSSPRDRLNEKLFF; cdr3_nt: TGTGCCAGCAGTTCCCCCCGGGACAGGCTTAATGAAAAACTGTTTTTT
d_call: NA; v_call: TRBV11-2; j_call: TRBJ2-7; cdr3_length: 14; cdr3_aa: CASSLSLASYEQYF; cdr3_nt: TGTGCCAGCAGCTTAAGCCTAGCGAGTTACGAGCAGTACTTC
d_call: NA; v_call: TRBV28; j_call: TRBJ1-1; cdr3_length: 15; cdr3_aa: CASSAGGPPNLEAFF; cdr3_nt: TGTGCCAGCAGTGCCGGGGGACCCCCAAACCTTGAAGCTTTCTTT
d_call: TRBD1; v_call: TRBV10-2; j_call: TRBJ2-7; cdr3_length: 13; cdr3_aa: CASSDRGLYEQYF; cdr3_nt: TGCGCCAGCTCGGACAGGGGGCTCTACGAGCAGTACTTC
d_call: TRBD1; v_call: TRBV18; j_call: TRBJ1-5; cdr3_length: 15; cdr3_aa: CASSPRTGTNQPQHF; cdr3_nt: TGTGCCAGCTCACCGAGGACAGGGACCAATCAGCCCCAGCATTTT
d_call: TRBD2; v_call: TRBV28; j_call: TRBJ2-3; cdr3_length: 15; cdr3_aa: CASSETSDYTDTQYF; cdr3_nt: TGTGCCAGCAGTGAGACTAGCGACTACACAGATACGCAGTATTTT
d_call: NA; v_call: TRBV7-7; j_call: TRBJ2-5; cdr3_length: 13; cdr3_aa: CASSRRVGETQYF; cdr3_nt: TGTGCCAGCAGTCGCAGGGTTGGGGAGACCCAGTACTTC
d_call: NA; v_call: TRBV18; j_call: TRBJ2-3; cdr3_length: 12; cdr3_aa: CASSLGGDTQYF; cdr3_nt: TGTGCCAGCTCGCTCGGGGGAGATACGCAGTATTTT
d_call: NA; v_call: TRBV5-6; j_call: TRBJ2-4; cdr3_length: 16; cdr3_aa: CASSGRRDLAKNIQYF; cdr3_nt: TGTGCCAGCAGCGGGAGAAGGGATTTAGCCAAAAACATTCAGTACTTC
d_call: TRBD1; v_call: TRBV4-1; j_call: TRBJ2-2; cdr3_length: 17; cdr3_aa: CASSRKPGQGTTGELFF; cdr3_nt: TGCGCCAGCAGCCGTAAACCGGGACAGGGGACCACCGGGGAGCTGTTTTTT
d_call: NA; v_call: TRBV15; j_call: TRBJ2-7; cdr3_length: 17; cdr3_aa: CATSRARLLALEVEQYF; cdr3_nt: TGTGCCACCAGCAGGGCGCGATTACTAGCCCTCGAGGTCGAGCAGTACTTC
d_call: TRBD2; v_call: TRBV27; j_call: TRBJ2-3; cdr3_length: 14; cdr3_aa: CASSFSSGTDTQYF; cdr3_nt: TGTGCCAGCAGTTTTTCTAGCGGGACAGATACGCAGTATTTT
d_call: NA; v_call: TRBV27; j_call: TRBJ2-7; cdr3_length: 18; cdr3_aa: CASSPLANRGSFSYEQYF; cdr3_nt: TGTGCCAGCAGTCCACTCGCTAACCGAGGGTCCTTCTCCTACGAGCAGTACTTC